A single sample is the source of the 29 T cell receptor beta chains below, sequenced in a study of blood T cell repertoires in COVID-19. TCRdb's table, derived via immunoSEQ multiplex PCR, lists solely in-frame clones and lacks some. The sample yields more than 25,000 clones, 80% to 90% seen once. Sequenced sample: peripheral blood. The receptors shown here come from a man aged 55 to 69 with acute or convalescent COVID-19.

This clone was recorded once. The chain employs TRBV24-1 and TRBJ2-3; 8 bases match TRBD1. CDR3 length equals 13 residues. Germline CDR1 reads KGHDR; CDR2 reads SFDVKD. The J segment lost 6 bases and the V segment lost 7 bases, leaving 5 bases of the junction unmatched. Here the CDR3 reads CATRKTGEDTQYF. CDR3 coding DNA: TGTGCCACCAGAAAGACAGGGGAGGATACGCAGTATTTT.

CDR3 sequence (DNA): TGTGCCAGCAGTTCACAGGGGGTTAGGGGCACAGATACGCAGTATTTT. Translating gives CASSSQGVRGTDTQYF. This chain links TRBV28 with TRBJ2-3, with 8 bases identical to TRBD1. The CDR3 has 16 residues. V lost 4 bases, J lost 1 base, and 7 bases stayed unmatched. Germline loops: CDR1 MDHEN, CDR2 SYDVKM.

This rearrangement joins TRBV6-4 to TRBJ1-6; the D gene is possibly TRBD1 (5 bases). The V end lost 6 bases, the J end lost 7 bases, and 13 bases lay between the germline ends. This CDR3 is 14 amino acids long. CDR1 is MRHNA and CDR2 is SNTAGT in the germline V gene. CDR3 protein: CASREQGVNSPLHF. DNA of the CDR3: TGTGCCAGCAGGGAACAAGGGGTAAATTCACCCCTCCACTTT.

The CDR3 nucleotides read TGTGCCAGCAGCACCGGGACTAGCGTCACCGGGGAGCTGTTTTTT. Translated: CASSTGTSVTGELFF. The V and J genes are TRBV7-6 and TRBJ2-2; TRBD2 matches at 10 bases. The trim removed 5 bases at V and 4 bases at J, leaving 4 bases unmatched. Per the germline V gene, CDR1 is SGHVS and CDR2 is FNYEAQ. This CDR3 is 15 amino acids long.

The gene calls are TRBV5-1 and TRBJ2-7; 9 nucleotides agree with TRBD1. The CDR3 loop spans 16 amino acids. Trimming cost V 3 bases and J 5 bases; bases outside gene matches: 12. From germline, CDR1 is SGHRS and CDR2 YFSETQ. The DNA of the CDR3 is TGCGCCAGCAGCTATTCCGGGACAGGGAGCGGCAACGAGCAGTACTTC. Its translation is CASSYSGTGSGNEQYF.

This CDR3 is CASSLLADQPQHF. CDR3 DNA sequence: TGTGCCAGCAGTTTATTGGCAGATCAGCCCCAGCATTTT. The chain links TRBV27 to TRBJ1-5; the D is unclear. Trimming shortened V by 1 base and J by 5 bases, and 6 bases separated the two germline ends. Germline V lookup: CDR1 MNHEY, CDR2 SMNVEV (reference sequence). This CDR3 contains 13 residues.

The chain joins TRBV3-1 (or the pseudogene TRBV3-2) to TRBJ2-7; D is unclear. The V and J ends lost 0 bases and 5 bases respectively, with 14 bases between them. Germline lookup yields CDR1 LGHDT and CDR2 YNNKEL (reference sequence). The CDR3 is made up of 15 amino acids. DNA of the CDR3: TGTGCCAGCAGCCAAGATCACACAGCCGTGAACGAGCAGTACTTC. It yields the protein CASSQDHTAVNEQYF.

This chain connects TRBV3-1 (or the pseudogene TRBV3-2) to TRBJ2-5, with TRBD1 as a possible D gene (6 bases). The CDR3 spans 14 residues. Trimming cost V 0 bases and J 5 bases, with 10 bases left between them. Germline V gives CDR1 LGHDT, CDR2 YNNKEL (reference sequence). The CDR3 DNA reads TGTGCCAGCAGCCAAGAAACAGGGCTGGAGACCCAGTACTTC. This translates into CASSQETGLETQYF.

V is TRBV24-1 and J is TRBJ2-1; 11 bases align to TRBD1. J gave up 7 bases and V 5 bases, and 6 bases lay outside the gene matches. Germline V lookup: CDR1 KGHDR, CDR2 SFDVKD. The CDR3 runs 15 residues. The CDR3 DNA sequence: TGTGCCACCAGTGCCCCGGACAGGGGGCTTAATGAGCAGTTCTTC. This codes for CATSAPDRGLNEQFF.

This chain uses TRBV18 with TRBJ1-2; 9 bases line up with TRBD1. The V gene end was trimmed by 0 bases and the J gene end by 4 bases; junction bases not matched to a gene: 6. The CDR3 is made up of 16 amino acids. The germline CDR1 and CDR2 sequences are KGHSH and LQKENI. Here the CDR3 DNA reads TGTGCCAGCTCACCACCTACAGGGGGCGGAGGCTATGGCTACACCTTC. Its protein product is CASSPPTGGGGYGYTF.

The rearrangement joins TRBV5-1 to TRBJ1-2, with D perhaps TRBD1 (6 bases). The V gene lost 0 bases and the J gene lost 1 base, with 13 bases spanning the gap. CDR3 length equals 16 residues. The germline CDR1 and CDR2 sequences are SGHRS and YFSETQ. As DNA, the CDR3 is TGCGCCAGCAGCTTGGAGGGGGACGGTAATAACTATGGCTACACCTTC. The encoded protein is CASSLEGDGNNYGYTF. Based on the CDR3 plus reference TRBV5-1 and TRBJ1-2, the full variable domain is KAGVTQTPRYLIKTRGQQVTLSCSPISGHRSVSWYQQTPGQGLQFLFEYFSETQRNKGNFPGRFSGRQFSNSRSEMNVSTLELGDSALYLCASSLEGDGNNYGYTFGSGTRLTVV.

The rearrangement links TRBV21-1 to TRBJ1-5. TRBV21-1 is flagged as a pseudogene. The CDR3 sequence is 15 residues long. CDR3 amino acids: CASSKALEDHQPQHF. In DNA form, the CDR3 reads TGTGCCAGCAGCAAAGCGCTTGAGGATCACCAGCCCCAGCATTTT.

This clone qualifies as medium-sized. This rearrangement joins TRBV4-1 to TRBJ1-6, with D tentatively TRBD1 (5 bases). Trimming pared 0 bases from V and 7 bases from J, leaving 16 bases between. The CDR3 consists of 17 residues. Looked up from germline, CDR1 is MGHRA and CDR2 is YSYEKL. The CDR3 loop is CASSQDRVAASNSPLHF. CDR3 in DNA: TGCGCCAGCAGCCAAGACAGGGTTGCGGCGTCGAATTCACCCCTCCACTTT.

The gene calls are TRBV6-4 and TRBJ1-2, with 10 bases aligning to TRBD1. V was clipped by 0 bases and J by 4 bases; unmatched bases: 5. This CDR3 is 16 amino acids long. Germline-derived CDR1 and CDR2 are MRHNA and SNTAGT. CDR3 in amino acids: CASSDSGTGDPYGYTF. The CDR3 DNA reads as TGTGCCAGCAGTGACTCAGGGACAGGGGACCCCTATGGCTACACCTTC.

This sequence joins TRBV5-1 and TRBJ1-2, with a weak D call TRBD1 (6 bases). Trimming removed 3 bases at V and 6 bases at J, with 15 bases between. There are 14 residues in the CDR3. The germline gives CDR1 SGHRS, CDR2 YFSETQ. CDR3 loop: CASSSTGLQNGYTF. In DNA form, the CDR3 reads TGCGCCAGCAGCTCAACAGGGTTGCAAAATGGCTACACCTTC.

This clone was picked up a small number of times. The V call is TRBV7-2, the J call TRBJ1-2; 7 bases fit TRBD1. The germline CDR1 and CDR2 sequences are SGHTA and FQGNSA. With 5 bases clipped from V and 4 bases from J, the junction kept 7 bases outside the gene matches. The CDR3 totals 14 residues. In DNA, the CDR3 is TGTGCCAGCAGCCCCCGGGACAGATCCTATGGCTACACCTTC. This codes for CASSPRDRSYGYTF.

The V and J genes are TRBV2 and TRBJ1-2, with unresolved D. CDR1 and CDR2 (germline): SNHLY, FYNNEI. The CDR3 loop spans 13 amino acids. The V and J ends lost 2 bases and 3 bases respectively, with 7 bases between them. CDR3 loop: CASSETGDYGYTF. The CDR3 nucleotides read TGTGCCAGCAGTGAAACCGGAGACTATGGCTACACCTTC.

The rearrangement links TRBV6-2 or TRBV6-3 to TRBJ1-2; D is undetermined. In germline, CDR1 is MNHEY, CDR2 SVGEGT. Between the trimmed V and J ends, which lost 6 bases and 7 bases, there was a span of 15 bases. There are 13 residues in the CDR3. The CDR3 region is CASSNQAYSGYTF. The DNA of the CDR3 is TGTGCCAGCAGCAACCAAGCATACAGTGGCTACACCTTC.

The genes are TRBV19 and TRBJ1-4, with D perhaps matching TRBD1 (5 bases). V lost 3 bases, J lost 0 bases, and 14 bases lay in between. Germline V gene lookup returns CDR1 LNHDA and CDR2 SQIVND (reference sequence). The CDR3 loop spans 17 amino acids. The CDR3 reads CASSIGGIRATNEKLFF. The CDR3 nucleotides read TGTGCCAGTAGTATTGGGGGGATCAGAGCAACTAATGAAAAACTGTTTTTT.

The chain carries TRBV19 and TRBJ1-1; D is ambiguous. Trimming took off 8 bases at V and 3 bases at J, with 7 bases between the two ends. CDR1 and CDR2 (germline): LNHDA, SQIVND (reference sequence). This CDR3 has 11 amino acids. The CDR3 DNA sequence: TGTGCCAGTTCCAGGCACACTGAAGCTTTCTTT. Translation: CASSRHTEAFF.

This rearrangement joins TRBV28 to TRBJ2-7; tentative D call: TRBD2 (6 bases). Germline loops: CDR1 MDHEN, CDR2 SYDVKM. This CDR3 spans 14 amino acids. Trimming shortened V by 5 bases and J by 0 bases, and 11 bases separated the two germline ends. The CDR3 bases are TGTGCCAGCAGTACGGGACTCAGCTCCTACGAGCAGTACTTC. Amino acids: CASSTGLSSYEQYF.

A word on this clone: Other DNA sequences in this sample translate to the same CDR3. J is TRBJ1-2 and V is TRBV9; D might be TRBD1 (6 bases). CDR3 length: 15 residues. Germline values: CDR1 SGDLS, CDR2 YYNGEE. Trimming removed 4 bases from V and 6 bases from J, with 19 bases in between. CDR3 bases: TGTGCCAGCAGCCCCCTAGGGGGACAAGGTGATGGCTACACCTTC. The encoded protein is CASSPLGGQGDGYTF.

This rearrangement joins TRBV7-2 to TRBJ2-7, with 8 nucleotides matching TRBD2. In germline, CDR1 is SGHTA, CDR2 FQGNSA. CDR3 length: 15 residues. V shed 3 bases and J 1 base; nucleotides not matched to a gene: 5. The CDR3 region has the DNA TGTGCCAGCAGCTTCGAAGGACTAGCTTCCTACGAGCAGTACTTC. Protein: CASSFEGLASYEQYF.

This clone was detected only once. The gene calls are TRBV25-1 and TRBJ1-3, with D tentatively TRBD1 (6 bases). The CDR3 extends over 15 amino acids. V lost 6 bases, J lost 0 bases, and 12 bases lay in between. CDR1 and CDR2 from the germline V gene are MGHDK and SYGVNS. CDR3: CASSLGHSSGNTIYF. The DNA of the CDR3 is TGTGCCAGCAGCCTGGGACATTCCTCTGGAAACACCATATATTTT. Using reference TRBV25-1 and TRBJ1-3 for the parts outside the CDR3, the full variable domain is EADIYQTPRYLVIGTGKKITLECSQTMGHDKMYWYQQDPGMELHLIHYSYGVNSTEKGDLSSESTVSRIRTEHFPLTLESARPSHTSQYLCASSLGHSSGNTIYFGEGSWLTVV.

V usage is TRBV5-1 and J usage is TRBJ2-5; 13 bases map to TRBD2. Germline assignment: CDR1 SGHRS and CDR2 YFSETQ. This CDR3 spans 16 amino acids. The junction had 5 bases not matched to a gene; V was cut back by 2 bases and J by 4 bases. The CDR3 here is CASSLPGLAGPETQYF. The CDR3 bases are TGCGCCAGCAGCTTACCGGGACTAGCGGGACCAGAGACCCAGTACTTC.

The CDR3 coding sequence is TGTGCCAGCTTCCCGGGGGGGATCTATGGCTACACCTTC. This sequence encodes CASFPGGIYGYTF. This sequence joins TRBV2 and TRBJ1-2, with D possibly being TRBD1 (5 bases). Trimming removed 8 bases from V and 4 bases from J, with 14 bases in between. This CDR3 has 13 residues. The germline V gene has CDR1 SNHLY and CDR2 FYNNEI.

This chain links TRBV7-9 with TRBJ2-7; TRBD1 agrees at 10 bases. Per germline, CDR1 SEHNR and CDR2 FQNEAQ (reference sequence). With V trimmed by 4 bases and J by 5 bases, 8 bases remained unmatched. The CDR3 is made up of 15 amino acids. The CDR3 nucleotides read TGTGCCAGCAGCTCCGCCGGGACAGGGGTCAACGAGCAGTACTTC. This gives the protein CASSSAGTGVNEQYF. The whole variable domain, remainder taken from reference TRBV7-9 and TRBJ2-7, is DTGVSQNPRHKITKRGQNVTFRCDPISEHNRLYWYRQTLGQGPEFLTYFQNEAQLEKSRLLSDRFSAERPKGSFSTLEIQRTEQGDSAMYLCASSSAGTGVNEQYFGPGTRLTVT.

The chain links TRBV19 to TRBJ1-1, with 8 nucleotides matching TRBD1. CDR1 LNHDA and CDR2 SQIVND come from the germline V gene (reference sequence). The CDR3 loop spans 14 amino acids. V was pared by 10 bases and J by 2 bases, with 9 bases of the junction left unmatched. The CDR3 loop is CATLGQGENTEAFF. CDR3 in DNA: TGTGCCACCCTCGGACAGGGTGAAAACACTGAAGCTTTCTTT. The full variable domain, rest sourced from reference TRBV19 and TRBJ1-1, is DGGITQSPKYLFRKEGQNVTLSCEQNLNHDAMYWYRQDPGQGLRLIYYSQIVNDFQKGDIAEGYSVSREKKESFPLTVTSAQKNPTAFYLCATLGQGENTEAFFGQGTRLTVV.

The chain has TRBV5-1 and TRBJ2-1; the match to TRBD2 covers 10 bases. The CDR3 is 15 amino acids. Germline lookup yields CDR1 SGHRS and CDR2 YFSETQ. V was clipped by 0 bases and J by 7 bases; unmatched bases: 4. The CDR3 spells CASSLASGGTNEQFF. For the CDR3, the DNA is TGCGCCAGCAGCTTGGCTAGCGGGGGTACGAATGAGCAGTTCTTC.